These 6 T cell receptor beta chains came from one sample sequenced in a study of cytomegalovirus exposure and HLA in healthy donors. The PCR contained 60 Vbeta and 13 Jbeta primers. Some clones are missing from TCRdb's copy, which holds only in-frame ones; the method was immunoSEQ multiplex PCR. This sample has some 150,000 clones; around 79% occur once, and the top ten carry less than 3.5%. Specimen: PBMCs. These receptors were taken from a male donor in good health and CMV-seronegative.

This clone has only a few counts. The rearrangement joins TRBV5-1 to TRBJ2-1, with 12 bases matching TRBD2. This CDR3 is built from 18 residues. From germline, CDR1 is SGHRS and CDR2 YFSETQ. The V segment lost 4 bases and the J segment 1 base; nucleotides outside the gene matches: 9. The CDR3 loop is CASSPKTSGSGSYNEQFF. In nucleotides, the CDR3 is TGCGCCAGCAGCCCCAAGACTAGCGGGAGCGGTTCCTACAATGAGCAGTTCTTC.

CDR3 sequence (DNA): TGCAGCGTTCCCGGGACAGGGCGGGAGACCCAGTACTTC. It yields the protein CSVPGTGRETQYF. The chain is built from TRBV29-1 and TRBJ2-5, with TRBD1 identical over 9 bases. V shed 5 bases, J shed 5 bases, and the junction held 6 bases outside the gene matches. Germline values: CDR1 SQVTM, CDR2 ANQGSEA. The CDR3 has 13 residues.

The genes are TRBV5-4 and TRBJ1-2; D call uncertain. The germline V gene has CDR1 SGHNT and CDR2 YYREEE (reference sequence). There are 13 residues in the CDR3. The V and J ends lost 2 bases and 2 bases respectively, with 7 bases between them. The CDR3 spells CASSFSSNYGYTF. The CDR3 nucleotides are TGTGCCAGCAGCTTTTCCTCGAACTATGGCTACACCTTC.

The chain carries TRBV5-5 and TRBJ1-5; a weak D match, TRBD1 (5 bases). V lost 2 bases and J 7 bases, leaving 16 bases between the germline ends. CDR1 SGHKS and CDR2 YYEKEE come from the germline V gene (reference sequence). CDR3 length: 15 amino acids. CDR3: CASSFLGIPGQPQHF. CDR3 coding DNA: TGTGCCAGCAGCTTCTTGGGGATTCCAGGGCAGCCCCAGCATTTT.

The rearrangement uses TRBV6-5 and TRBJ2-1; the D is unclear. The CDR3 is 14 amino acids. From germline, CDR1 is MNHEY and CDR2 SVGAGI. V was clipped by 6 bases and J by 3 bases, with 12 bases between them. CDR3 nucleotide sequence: TGTGCCAGCAGCAAAGTCCACAACTACAATGAGCAGTTCTTC. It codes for CASSKVHNYNEQFF.

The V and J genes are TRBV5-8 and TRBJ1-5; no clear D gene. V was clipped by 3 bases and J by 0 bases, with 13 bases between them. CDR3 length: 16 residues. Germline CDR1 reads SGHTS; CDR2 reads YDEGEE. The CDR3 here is CASSSLTGFSNQPQHF. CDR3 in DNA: TGTGCCAGCAGCTCCCTCACGGGGTTTAGCAATCAGCCCCAGCATTTT.